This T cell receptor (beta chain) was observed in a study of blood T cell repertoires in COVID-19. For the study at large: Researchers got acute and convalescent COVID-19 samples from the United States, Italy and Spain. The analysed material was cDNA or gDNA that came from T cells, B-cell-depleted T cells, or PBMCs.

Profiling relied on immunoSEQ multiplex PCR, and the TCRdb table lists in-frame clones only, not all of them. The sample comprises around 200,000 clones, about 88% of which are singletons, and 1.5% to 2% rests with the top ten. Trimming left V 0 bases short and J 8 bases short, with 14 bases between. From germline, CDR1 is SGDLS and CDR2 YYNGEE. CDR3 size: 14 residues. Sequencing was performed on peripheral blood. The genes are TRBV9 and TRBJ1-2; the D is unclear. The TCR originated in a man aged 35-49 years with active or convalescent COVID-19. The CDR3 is CASSVGRTPRGYTF. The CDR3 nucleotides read TGTGCCAGCAGCGTAGGAAGGACTCCGCGCGGCTACACCTTC.